The rows below give T cell receptor beta chains drawn from one sample of a study of molecular identifiers for immune sequencing clone quantification. One entry per CDR3 protein, called by TCRdb with MiXCR from the PCR reads. The sample contains 250,000 to 400,000 distinct CDR3 sequences, about a fifth of which appear only once. The sequencing sample was made of naive CD8+ T cells from blood, with Jurkat cell RNA spiked in. Every receptor here comes from a human donor in good health. Some libraries in this study had Jurkat cell RNA spiked in. CDR3s include the opening cysteine and the closing phenylalanine or tryptophan. A D gene is named only where the DNA matches it firmly. Clone size, where shown, is once, few, many, or a class for clones that have expanded.

size,D,V,J,DNA,CDR3
many,TRBD2,TRBV14,TRBJ2-3,TGTGCCAGCAGCCAAGAGTCGGGAGGAACTAGCACAGATACGCAGTATTTT,CASSQESGGTSTDTQYF
few,.,TRBV19,TRBJ1-5,TGTGCCAGTAGGACTGACAGAACTTATAGCAATCAGCCCCAGCATTTT,CASRTDRTYSNQPQHF
many,TRBD2,TRBV28,TRBJ2-5,TGTGCCAGCAGGTTCCGATTAGCGGGAGGTTCTCTTGGTGAGACCCAGTACTTC,CASRFRLAGGSLGETQYF
many,.,TRBV9,TRBJ2-3,TGTGCCAGCAGCGTAGGGGACTTCAACACAGATACGCAGTATTTT,CASSVGDFNTDTQYF
many,.,TRBV5-1,TRBJ2-1,TGCGCCAGCAGCTTGGCCCCGGACAGCTACAATGAGCAGTTCTTC,CASSLAPDSYNEQFF
many,.,TRBV29-1,TRBJ2-3,TGCAGCGTAATAACGGTCTTATCGGATACGCAGTATTTT,CSVITVLSDTQYF
many,TRBD2,TRBV30,TRBJ2-5,TGTGCCTGGAGTGTCGATAGCGGGGGCGGAGAGACCCAGTACTTC,CAWSVDSGGGETQYF
.,.,TRBV27,TRBJ2-7,TGTGCCAGCAGTTTACAGGGCAGTTCTTTGTACGAGCAGTACTTC,CASSLQGSSLYEQYF
.,TRBD1,TRBV6-5,TRBJ2-2,TGTGCCAGCAGTCTGGACAGGGGGCAAGGGGAGCTGTTTTTT,CASSLDRGQGELFF
many,TRBD1,TRBV7-9,TRBJ2-3,TGTGCCAGCAGCTTTAGGGACAGGGGGCCAGATACGCAGTATTTT,CASSFRDRGPDTQYF
many,TRBD1,TRBV6-1,TRBJ1-1,TGTGCCAGCAGTACCCGACAGGGGTTGAACACTGAAGCTTTCTTT,CASSTRQGLNTEAFF
once,.,TRBV6-2/TRBV6-3,TRBJ2-5,TGTGCCAGCAGTTATATCGGGACCCAAGAGACCCAGTACTTC,CASSYIGTQETQYF
many,TRBD2,TRBV7-6,TRBJ2-6,TGTGCCACCTCCAGGGAGGGGCCAGGGGCCAACGTCCTGACTTTC,CATSREGPGANVLTF
many,.,TRBV29-1,TRBJ1-2,TGCAGCGTTGAAGATCTAGCAGAGGGAATGGGATATGGCTACACCTTC,CSVEDLAEGMGYGYTF
many,.,TRBV12-3/TRBV12-4,TRBJ1-5,TGTGCCAGCAGTTTAGGGAGAGCTGAACAGCCCCAGCATTTT,CASSLGRAEQPQHF
many,TRBD1,TRBV5-1,TRBJ2-2,TGCGCCAGCAGCTCTAGACAGGGGCTAGCCGGGGAGCTGTTTTTT,CASSSRQGLAGELFF
many,.,TRBV13,TRBJ1-1,TGCGCCAGCAGCTTGGCTTTGAACACTGAAGCTTTCTTT,CASSLALNTEAFF
many,.,TRBV4-3,TRBJ1-6,TGCGCCAGCAGCCAAGATACGGATACCTATAATTCACCCCTCCACTTT,CASSQDTDTYNSPLHF
.,.,TRBV19,TRBJ1-1,TGTGCCAGTAGTATCTCCCAGGGGCTCACTGAAGCTTTCTTT,CASSISQGLTEAFF
.,.,TRBV20-1,TRBJ2-7,TGCAGTGCTAGAGATGTGGGGAGCGCTTCCTACGAGCAGTACTTC,CSARDVGSASYEQYF
.,.,TRBV6-2/TRBV6-3,TRBJ1-1,TGTGCCAGCAGCGGAGGGGCAGGGTTCACTGAAGCTTTCTTT,CASSGGAGFTEAFF
many,.,TRBV14,TRBJ2-7,TGTGCCAGCGGTTTCGCGGTCCACGAGCAGTACTTC,CASGFAVHEQYF
.,TRBD2,TRBV28,TRBJ2-5,TGTGCCAGCAGTCACAGACTAGCGGGAGTGGAGACCCAGTACTTC,CASSHRLAGVETQYF
many,.,TRBV29-1,TRBJ1-2,TGCAGCGTTGATATTGGTGTGAAGACCCTCGAATATGGCTACACCTTC,CSVDIGVKTLEYGYTF
many,TRBD2,TRBV11-2,TRBJ2-3,TGTGCCAGCAGCTCACTAGCGGGGGGAAGCACAGATACGCAGTATTTT,CASSSLAGGSTDTQYF
many,.,TRBV4-1,TRBJ2-3,TGCGCCAGCAGCCAATGGGCAGACAAAACAGATACGCAGTATTTT,CASSQWADKTDTQYF
many,.,TRBV12-3/TRBV12-4,TRBJ2-2,TGTGCCAGCACCTTTGTAAAGACCGGGGAGCTGTTTTTT,CASTFVKTGELFF
few,.,TRBV6-2/TRBV6-3,TRBJ2-3,TGTGCCAGCAGAAGTCTCCCAAACGGCACAGATACGCAGTATTTT,CASRSLPNGTDTQYF
many,.,TRBV7-9,TRBJ2-1,TGTGCCAGCAGCTTAGGGCGGGATAAGCCGAACAATGAGCAGTTCTTC,CASSLGRDKPNNEQFF
.,TRBD1,TRBV6-5,TRBJ2-5,TGTGCCAGCAGTTGGACAGGGTACCAAGAGACCCAGTACTTC,CASSWTGYQETQYF
many,.,TRBV7-2,TRBJ2-3,TGTGCCAGCAGCTTAGTATGGAACACAGGGCCACGCACAGATACGCAGTATTTT,CASSLVWNTGPRTDTQYF